These 21 T cell receptor beta chains were all obtained from the same sample, sequenced in a study of blood T cell repertoires in COVID-19. Produced via immunoSEQ multiplex PCR; TCRdb's table is partial and in-frame only. This table has roughly 220,000 clones, about nine tenths appearing once. The sample taken for sequencing was PBMCs or T cells enriched from blood (not recorded which). These receptors all come from a woman between 35 and 50 years old with acute COVID-19.

The chain links TRBV9 to TRBJ2-2; maybe TRBD2 (7 bases). CDR3 length equals 15 residues. Germline V lookup: CDR1 SGDLS, CDR2 YYNGEE. The V end was cut by 3 bases, the J end by 5 bases, with 14 bases between. The DNA for the CDR3 is TGTGCCAGCAGCGGACCGGGGGGCCGGACCGGGGAGCTGTTTTTT. Protein: CASSGPGGRTGELFF.

This clone was counted a few times. The chain joins TRBV27 to TRBJ1-6; tentatively, D is TRBD1 (5 bases). Trimming shortened V by 1 base and J by 7 bases, and 23 bases separated the two germline ends. This CDR3 region has 19 residues. Germline V lookup: CDR1 MNHEY, CDR2 SMNVEV (reference sequence). This chain's CDR3 is CASSLLRDFQGRVNSPLHF. CDR3 nucleotides: TGTGCCAGCAGTTTATTGCGAGATTTTCAGGGTAGGGTAAATTCACCCCTCCACTTT.

The chain is built from TRBV19 and TRBJ2-1; the match to TRBD2 covers 13 bases. Per germline, CDR1 LNHDA and CDR2 SQIVND (reference sequence). The CDR3 totals 15 residues. V was pared by 3 bases and J by 5 bases, with 1 base of the junction left unmatched. CDR3 residues: CASSIGTSGDNEQFF. The CDR3 bases are TGTGCCAGTAGTATCGGGACTAGCGGGGACAATGAGCAGTTCTTC.

V is TRBV7-9 and J is TRBJ1-1; D uncertain. This CDR3 is built from 15 residues. Germline loops: CDR1 SEHNR, CDR2 FQNEAQ (reference sequence). V was cut by 1 base and J by 1 base, with 10 bases left in between. The CDR3 bases are TGTGCCAGCAGCTTAGGGCCGCGAGGGAACACTGAAGCTTTCTTT. Translation: CASSLGPRGNTEAFF. Combining the CDR3 with reference TRBV7-9 and TRBJ1-1 gives the whole variable domain DTGVSQNPRHKITKRGQNVTFRCDPISEHNRLYWYRQTLGQGPEFLTYFQNEAQLEKSRLLSDRFSAERPKGSFSTLEIQRTEQGDSAMYLCASSLGPRGNTEAFFGQGTRLTVV.

The chain links TRBV6-5 to TRBJ1-2; 8 bases line up with TRBD1. With 6 bases clipped from V and 2 bases from J, the junction kept 2 bases outside the gene matches. Germline assignment: CDR1 MNHEY and CDR2 SVGAGI. The CDR3 contains 13 residues. The CDR3 loop reads CASRRQGNYGYTF. In DNA, the CDR3 is TGTGCCAGCAGACGACAGGGGAACTATGGCTACACCTTC.

The chain recombines TRBV5-1 with TRBJ1-4, with 8 bases fitting TRBD1. Germline V lookup: CDR1 SGHRS, CDR2 YFSETQ. This CDR3 region has 15 residues. The trim removed 4 bases at V and 8 bases at J, leaving 10 bases unmatched. CDR3 coding DNA: TGCGCCAGCAGCCCCGGACAGGGAGGTGGCGAAAAACTGTTTTTT. It is translated as CASSPGQGGGEKLFF.

This sequence joins TRBV19 and TRBJ2-6; 7 bases line up with TRBD1. The CDR3 extends over 16 amino acids. V dropped 3 bases and J dropped 4; count of bases not matched to a gene: 6. The V gene's germline CDR1 is LNHDA and CDR2 SQIVND (reference sequence). CDR3 sequence reads: CASSILTGTGANVLTF. The CDR3 coding sequence is TGTGCCAGTAGTATCTTGACAGGGACCGGGGCCAACGTCCTGACTTTC.

The V gene is TRBV2, the J gene TRBJ1-4, with TRBD1 matching over 9 bases. V dropped 8 bases and J dropped 8; count of bases not matched to a gene: 15. The V gene's germline CDR1 is SNHLY and CDR2 FYNNEI. The CDR3 consists of 16 residues. CDR3 loop: CASYEIYRGRGEKLFF. In DNA, the CDR3 is TGTGCCAGCTACGAGATTTACAGGGGGCGAGGAGAAAAACTGTTTTTT.

The chain carries TRBV5-1 and TRBJ1-6, with D unclear. The CDR3 spans 15 residues. The germline V gene has CDR1 SGHRS and CDR2 YFSETQ. V was pared by 4 bases and J by 7 bases, with 15 bases between. In nucleotides, the CDR3 is TGCGCCAGCAGCGACACCGGGATGAACAATTCACCCCTCCACTTT. Translation gives CASSDTGMNNSPLHF.

The chain combines TRBV10-2 with TRBJ1-3; unclear D gene. With 2 bases removed from V and 1 base from J, the gap between germline ends came to 6 bases. This CDR3 spans 14 amino acids. CDR1 and CDR2 (germline): WSHSY, SAAADI. The CDR3 here is CASSETQSGNTIYF. The DNA of the CDR3 is TGCGCCAGCAGTGAGACACAATCTGGAAACACCATATATTTT.

This rearrangement joins TRBV7-2 to TRBJ1-1; weak D call: TRBD1 (6 bases). This CDR3 comprises 14 residues. V shed 6 bases and J shed 0 bases, with 11 bases lying between them. The germline gives CDR1 SGHTA, CDR2 FQGNSA. The CDR3 DNA is TGTGCCAGCAGTTTCAGGGGCCTGAACACTGAAGCTTTCTTT. This codes for CASSFRGLNTEAFF.

This clone was recorded only once. V and J are TRBV5-1 and TRBJ1-6; 7 bases are a match to TRBD1. The CDR3 consists of 14 residues. Germline assignment: CDR1 SGHRS and CDR2 YFSETQ. Germline trimming cut 5 bases from V and 8 bases from J; bases unmatched to any gene: 7. The CDR3 spells CASRGTVDYSPLHF. DNA for the CDR3: TGCGCCAGCAGGGGGACAGTTGATTATTCACCCCTCCACTTT.

The chain links TRBV15 to TRBJ2-7, with 9 bases aligning to TRBD1. The CDR3 has 19 residues. Losses at the gene ends were 0 bases for V and 7 bases for J; bases not matched to a gene: 19. Germline V lookup: CDR1 LNHNV, CDR2 YYDKDF (reference sequence). The CDR3 DNA sequence: TGTGCCACCAGCAGAGATCGCGGGGCCCCGGGACAGGGAATCCGGGAGCAGTACGTC. This translates into CATSRDRGAPGQGIREQYV.

This sequence joins TRBV11-2 and TRBJ2-2; 10 nucleotides line up with TRBD2. Germline trimming cut 5 bases from V and 5 bases from J; bases unmatched to any gene: 5. The CDR3 is 15 residues long. Germline CDR1 is SGHAT and CDR2 is FQNNGV. CDR3 coding DNA: TGTGCCAGCAGCCTCAGCGGGGGGGCAACCGGGGAGCTGTTTTTT. Translating gives CASSLSGGATGELFF. The whole variable domain, filled in from reference TRBV11-2 and TRBJ2-2, reads EAGVAQSPRYKIIEKRQSVAFWCNPISGHATLYWYQQILGQGPKLLIQFQNNGVVDDSQLPKDRFSAERLKGVDSTLKIQPAKLEDSAVYLCASSLSGGATGELFFGEGSRLTVL.

This chain uses TRBV10-3 with TRBJ2-3; tentative D call: TRBD2 (6 bases). The germline gives CDR1 ENHRY, CDR2 SYGVKD. Trimming took 8 bases from V and 5 from J, leaving 17 bases between them. The CDR3 has 14 amino acids. The CDR3 DNA follows: TGTGCCATCGAACCGGGAGAGAGTCGAGATACGCAGTATTTT. Amino acid sequence: CAIEPGESRDTQYF.

V gene TRBV29-1 combines with J gene TRBJ1-5; no firm D call. The germline V and J ends were trimmed by 4 bases and 2 bases, with 12 bases remaining between them. The CDR3 is 14 residues long. In germline, CDR1 is SQVTM, CDR2 ANQGSEA. The CDR3 protein is CSVVSQQGNQPQHF. CDR3 nucleotide sequence: TGCAGCGTTGTTAGTCAGCAGGGCAATCAGCCCCAGCATTTT. Full variable domain (outside the CDR3, taken from reference TRBV29-1 and TRBJ1-5): SAVISQKPSRDICQRGTSLTIQCQVDSQVTMMFWYRQQPGQSLTLIATANQGSEATYESGFVIDKFPISRPNLTFSTLTVSNMSPEDSSIYLCSVVSQQGNQPQHFGDGTRLSIL.

The chain recombines TRBV7-6 with TRBJ2-7, with 9 bases identical to TRBD1. Losses at the gene ends were 2 bases for V and 2 bases for J; bases not matched to a gene: 4. Germline V gene sequence: CDR1 SGHVS, CDR2 FNYEAQ. CDR3 length equals 15 residues. In nucleotides, the CDR3 is TGTGCCAGCAGCTTAAGGGGACAGGGCCCCTACGAGCAGTACGTC. Its translation is CASSLRGQGPYEQYV.

The chain carries TRBV6-2 or TRBV6-3 and TRBJ1-1; a weak D match, TRBD1 (5 bases). The length of the CDR3 is 16 residues. Looked up from germline, CDR1 is MNHEY and CDR2 is SVGEGT. Trimming cost V 2 bases and J 0 bases, with 13 bases left between them. The CDR3 coding sequence is TGTGCCAGCAGTTACGTAAGGGGCCTTATGAACACTGAAGCTTTCTTT. Translating gives CASSYVRGLMNTEAFF.

This chain uses TRBV6-5 with TRBJ2-1; TRBD1 aligns across 11 bases. The CDR3 extends over 16 amino acids. Germline V gives CDR1 MNHEY, CDR2 SVGAGI. Losses at the gene ends were 1 base for V and 5 bases for J; bases not matched to a gene: 4. Here the CDR3 reads CASSYYRDRGNNEQFF. DNA for the CDR3: TGTGCCAGCAGTTACTATAGGGACAGGGGGAACAATGAGCAGTTCTTC.

This chain uses TRBV9 with TRBJ2-7, with no clear D. V shed 4 bases and J shed 4 bases, with 12 bases lying between them. The germline V gene encodes CDR1 SGDLS and CDR2 YYNGEE. This CDR3 spans 13 amino acids. CDR3 nucleotides: TGTGCCAGCAGCCCCCCTAACGGGTACGAGCAGTACTTC. Protein: CASSPPNGYEQYF.

The V and J genes are TRBV11-3 and TRBJ1-1; a possible D gene is TRBD1 (5 bases). The CDR3 extends over 13 amino acids. Germline V gives CDR1 SGHNT, CDR2 YENEEA. Trimming removed 4 bases at V and 4 bases at J, with 10 bases between. The CDR3 coding sequence is TGTGCCAGCAGCTCTCACGGGGGCACTGAAGCTTTCTTT. The encoded protein is CASSSHGGTEAFF.